The 25 T cell receptor beta chains given below trace back to one sample, sequenced in a study of OX40 agonist ivuxolimab in advanced cancers. The method was immunoSEQ multiplex PCR; TCRdb's version includes in-frame clones alone and lacks a portion of them. Among about 19,000 clones listed, around 80% were seen once. This specimen consisted of CD4+ or CD8+ T cells sorted from blood, obtained in a trial of the OX40 agonist ivuxolimab. The receptors come from an adult with an advanced solid tumor such as melanoma, head and neck, liver or kidney cancer.

In the case of this clone: Sequence at one end of the junction differs from germline and may be a read error. The chain combines TRBV13 with TRBJ2-7; tentatively, D is TRBD1 (5 bases). Germline V gene sequence: CDR1 PRHDT, CDR2 FYEKMQ (reference sequence). The CDR3 sequence is 15 residues long. CDR3 in DNA: TGTGCCAGCAGCGTAGGGCAGGGAAGTTCCTACGAGCAGTACTTC. Protein sequence: CASSVGQGSSYEQYF.

The chain combines TRBV10-3 with TRBJ2-1; 9 bases are a match to TRBD2. Per germline, CDR1 ENHRY and CDR2 SYGVKD. This CDR3 comprises 13 residues. V was clipped by 4 bases and J by 8 bases; unmatched bases: 3. CDR3 in DNA: TGTGCCATCAGTGGACTAGCGGTTGATGAGCAGTTCTTC. This sequence encodes CAISGLAVDEQFF.

The V and J genes are TRBV4-1 and TRBJ1-4; 9 nucleotides match TRBD1. The CDR3 length is 17 residues. CDR1 MGHRA and CDR2 YSYEKL come from the germline V gene. Germline trimming cut 5 bases from V and 4 bases from J; bases unmatched to any gene: 11. The CDR3: CASSSRTGALDNEKLFF. The CDR3 DNA reads TGCGCCAGCAGCTCCCGGACAGGGGCCCTGGATAATGAAAAACTGTTTTTT.

This clone appeared once. The V call is TRBV10-1, the J call TRBJ1-1; D not certain. The germline V gene encodes CDR1 WNHNN and CDR2 SYGVQD (reference sequence). The CDR3 extends over 13 amino acids. V gave up 2 bases and J gave up 1 base, with 5 bases separating them. The CDR3 sequence is CASSEMANTEAFF. For the CDR3, the DNA is TGCGCCAGCAGTGAGATGGCGAACACTGAAGCTTTCTTT.

The genes are TRBV7-3 and TRBJ2-5; 7 positions agree with TRBD2. V lost 2 bases to trimming and J lost 5 bases; unmatched junction nucleotides: 5. Germline CDR1 and CDR2: SGHTA and FQGTGA. CDR3 length equals 14 residues. The CDR3 region is CASSLAGDGETQYF. The CDR3 nucleotides read TGTGCCAGCAGCTTAGCGGGAGACGGGGAGACCCAGTACTTC.

CDR3 sequence (DNA): TGTGCCAGCAGTGGTAGCGGGGGGGCGGGGCAGGAGACCCAGTACTTC. Amino acid sequence: CASSGSGGAGQETQYF. The chain is built from TRBV2 and TRBJ2-5; TRBD2 matches 11 bases. The CDR3 runs 16 residues. Germline lookup yields CDR1 SNHLY and CDR2 FYNNEI. Trimming took 4 bases from V and 5 from J; bases not matched to a gene: 9.

The V gene is TRBV19, the J gene TRBJ2-1; D perhaps matches TRBD1 (6 bases). The CDR3 loop spans 14 amino acids. Germline V gene data show CDR1 as LNHDA and CDR2 as SQIVND (reference sequence). V was cut by 3 bases and J by 4 bases, with 10 bases left in between. In DNA, the CDR3 is TGTGCCAGTAGTATCGGAACAGGGTACAATGAGCAGTTCTTC. Its protein product is CASSIGTGYNEQFF.

A few counts support this clone. CDR3 region: CASSEDPGSYNEQFF. As DNA, the CDR3 is TGTGCCAGCAGTGAAGATCCAGGCTCCTACAATGAGCAGTTCTTC. The chain carries TRBV2 and TRBJ2-1; D gene unclear. Germline loops: CDR1 SNHLY, CDR2 FYNNEI. The CDR3 loop spans 15 amino acids. Trimming stripped 1 base from V and 0 bases from J, with 7 bases between.

The V and J genes are TRBV27 and TRBJ2-3; D is ambiguous. V lost 5 bases, J lost 5 bases, and 11 bases lay in between. The CDR3 consists of 13 residues. CDR1 is MNHEY and CDR2 is SMNVEV in the germline V gene (reference sequence). The CDR3 loop reads CASSNDYEDTQYF. The CDR3 coding sequence is TGTGCCAGCAGTAACGATTATGAAGATACGCAGTATTTT.

The chain has TRBV14 and TRBJ2-7; D possibly corresponds to TRBD2 (7 bases). Germline V lookup: CDR1 SGHDN, CDR2 FVKESK. The CDR3 contains 14 residues. With 1 base removed from V and 6 bases from J, the gap between germline ends came to 13 bases. The CDR3 region has the DNA TGTGCCAGCAGCCAAGTGCGGGGGCTGGTCGAGCAGTACTTC. Its translation: CASSQVRGLVEQYF.

Note on this clone: Other DNA sequences in the same sample also yield this CDR3. V and J are TRBV19 and TRBJ1-1; D unresolved. The germline V and J ends were trimmed by 2 bases and 3 bases, with 7 bases remaining between them. The germline CDR1 and CDR2 sequences are LNHDA and SQIVND (reference sequence). The CDR3 spans 13 residues. The CDR3: CASSIKGDTEAFF. In DNA, the CDR3 is TGTGCCAGTAGTATAAAGGGTGACACTGAAGCTTTCTTT.

The CDR3 spells CASSLVGDRGTNSPLHF. The CDR3 DNA reads as TGTGCCAGCAGCTTAGTAGGGGACAGGGGGACGAATTCACCCCTCCACTTT. The chain recombines TRBV13 with TRBJ1-6; TRBD1 matches at 11 bases. Germline values: CDR1 PRHDT, CDR2 FYEKMQ (reference sequence). Trimming removed 1 base from V and 7 bases from J; junction bases left unmatched: 6. The CDR3 extends over 17 amino acids. The variable domain in full, with the rest retrieved from reference TRBV13 and TRBJ1-6, is AAGVIQSPRHLIKEKRETATLKCYPIPRHDTVYWYQQGPGQDPQFLISFYEKMQSDKGSIPDRFSAQQFSDYHSELNMSSLELGDSALYFCASSLVGDRGTNSPLHFGNGTRLTVT.

CDR3 coding DNA: TGTGCCAGCAGCGTAAACAGGGATCTACCCTATGGCTACACCTTC. This gives the protein CASSVNRDLPYGYTF. The chain has TRBV9 and TRBJ1-2; possibly TRBD1 for D (6 bases). With 1 base removed from V and 4 bases from J, the gap between germline ends came to 14 bases. This CDR3 has 15 residues. CDR1 is SGDLS, CDR2 YYNGEE, per germline.

The chain combines TRBV21-1 with TRBJ2-1; the DNA was not used to check the table's D call, TRBD2. TRBV21-1 is classified as a pseudogene. The CDR3 has 20 residues. The CDR3 DNA reads TGTGCCAGCAGCAAAGCGGGTGGTGCGGGAGGAACCTTCTCCTACAATGAGCAGTTCTTC. This encodes CASSKAGGAGGTFSYNEQFF.

J is TRBJ1-2 and V is TRBV19, with D possibly being TRBD1 (5 bases). Germline V gene lookup returns CDR1 LNHDA and CDR2 SQIVND (reference sequence). The CDR3 loop spans 16 amino acids. Trimming removed 5 bases from V and 4 bases from J, with 20 bases in between. The CDR3 protein is CASSSPGDPGRYGYTF. The CDR3 bases are TGTGCCAGTAGTTCCCCCGGCGACCCAGGGCGCTATGGCTACACCTTC.

CDR3 nucleotides: TGTGCCAGCAGCGTCCCAGGGGGCCCCTACCAAGAGACCCAGTACTTC. Protein sequence: CASSVPGGPYQETQYF. The rearrangement uses TRBV7-8 and TRBJ2-5, with 8 bases lining up with TRBD1. Per the germline V gene, CDR1 is SGHVS and CDR2 is FQNEAQ. The CDR3 is 16 residues long. V was clipped by 5 bases and J by 0 bases; unmatched bases: 8.

This CDR3 is CAISESQRTPSLPSSYNSPLHF. CDR3 nucleotides: TGTGCCATCAGTGAGTCGCAGAGGACTCCTTCCCTCCCTAGCTCCTATAATTCACCCCTCCACTTT. The chain combines TRBV10-3 with TRBJ1-6; no firm D call. The CDR3 loop spans 22 amino acids. Trimming cost V 0 bases and J 0 bases, with 24 bases left between them. Germline V gene data show CDR1 as ENHRY and CDR2 as SYGVKD.

The V and J genes are TRBV19 and TRBJ2-5; the D call may be TRBD1 or TRBD2 (5 bases each). The V and J ends lost 8 bases and 2 bases respectively, with 15 bases between them. Germline loops: CDR1 LNHDA, CDR2 SQIVND (reference sequence). This CDR3 spans 14 amino acids. The CDR3 nucleotides read TGTGCCAGTGCCCTTGGGGACGAACAAGAGACCCAGTACTTC. Protein product: CASALGDEQETQYF. The complete variable domain, with remaining parts taken from reference TRBV19 and TRBJ2-5, reads DGGITQSPKYLFRKEGQNVTLSCEQNLNHDAMYWYRQDPGQGLRLIYYSQIVNDFQKGDIAEGYSVSREKKESFPLTVTSAQKNPTAFYLCASALGDEQETQYFGPGTRLLVL.

Only a few counts were recorded for this clone. The chain recombines TRBV20-1 with TRBJ1-1; D is undetermined. From germline, CDR1 is DFQATT and CDR2 SNEGSKA (reference sequence). V was trimmed by 2 bases and J by 4 bases, leaving 5 bases between them. The CDR3 runs to 11 residues. CDR3 bases: TGCAGTGCTAGATATGTCACTGAAGCTTTCTTT. Translated, it gives CSARYVTEAFF.

This chain joins TRBV5-8 and TRBJ2-7; TRBD2 is a possible D gene (6 bases). V was clipped by 4 bases and J by 2 bases, with 16 bases between them. The CDR3 sequence is 15 residues long. From germline, CDR1 is SGHTS and CDR2 YDEGEE. The chain's CDR3 is CASSQVGTGAYEQYF. The CDR3 DNA reads as TGTGCCAGCAGCCAAGTGGGGACTGGTGCCTACGAGCAGTACTTC. The variable domain in full, completed from reference TRBV5-8 and TRBJ2-7, reads EAGVTQSPTHLIKTRGQQATLRCSPISGHTSVYWYQQALGLGLQFLLWYDEGEERNRGNFPPRFSGRQFPNYSSELNVNALELEDSALYLCASSQVGTGAYEQYFGPGTRLTVT.

This clone counts as medium-sized (0.01 to 0.1%). J is TRBJ2-7 and V is TRBV5-4; 9 bases agree with TRBD2. This CDR3 contains 14 residues. V lost 6 bases, J lost 8 bases, and 12 bases stayed unmatched. CDR1 is SGHNT and CDR2 is YYREEE in the germline V gene (reference sequence). This CDR3 is CASTPGAGGPQQYF. CDR3 coding DNA: TGTGCCAGCACCCCAGGAGCGGGAGGCCCCCAGCAGTACTTC.

The V gene is TRBV9, the J gene TRBJ2-5; 8 nucleotides agree with TRBD2. With V trimmed by 0 bases and J by 2 bases, 9 bases remained unmatched. There are 17 residues in the CDR3. The germline gives CDR1 SGDLS, CDR2 YYNGEE. The CDR3 region is CASSVGPPGGKQETQYF. The CDR3 region has the DNA TGTGCCAGCAGCGTAGGCCCCCCGGGGGGGAAGCAAGAGACCCAGTACTTC.

The chain joins TRBV9 to TRBJ1-1; 9 bases match TRBD1. The CDR3 totals 14 residues. J was trimmed by 10 bases and V by 0 bases; bases with no gene match: 7. Germline assignment: CDR1 SGDLS and CDR2 YYNGEE. The CDR3 sequence is CASSVDGQGLVAFF. The DNA for the CDR3 is TGTGCCAGCAGCGTAGATGGACAGGGGTTGGTAGCTTTCTTT.

V gene TRBV25-1 combines with J gene TRBJ2-3; D not resolved. The V end lost 6 bases, the J end lost 3 bases, and 10 bases lay between the germline ends. From germline, CDR1 is MGHDK and CDR2 SYGVNS. CDR3 size: 13 residues. This CDR3 is CASSDRPTDTQYF. The CDR3 DNA reads as TGTGCCAGCAGCGACCGACCGACAGATACGCAGTATTTT.

This chain uses TRBV13 with TRBJ1-1; D unclear. CDR1 and CDR2 (germline): PRHDT, FYEKMQ (reference sequence). The CDR3 has 12 amino acids. Trimming stripped 5 bases from V and 1 base from J, with 5 bases between. The DNA for the CDR3 is TGTGCCAGCAGCCGGGAGAACACTGAAGCTTTCTTT. This codes for CASSRENTEAFF.